These T cell receptor beta chains were read from a single sample in a study of blood T cell repertoires in COVID-19. The protocol was immunoSEQ multiplex PCR, while the TCRdb copy is restricted to in-frame clones and leaves out a portion. The sample lists about 51,000 clones, 70% to 85% occurring once. The sample consisted of peripheral blood. The receptor set was obtained from a man aged 50-59 years with acute or convalescent COVID-19. The CDR3 runs from the conserved cysteine through the conserved F or W. The order of the fields is CDR3 length, D gene, V gene, clone size, J gene, CDR3 protein, CDR3 DNA. D genes are given only for firm matches. Clone size is not always given. Where it is, it says once, few, many or a class for expanded clones.

15	TRBD1	TRBV7-3	.	TRBJ2-7	CASSQGGTGINEQYF	TGTGCCAGCAGCCAAGGCGGGACAGGGATCAACGAGCAGTACTTC
15	TRBD1	TRBV3-1/TRBV3-2	.	TRBJ1-1	CASSFRTGGNTEAFF	TGTGCCAGCAGCTTTAGGACAGGGGGGAACACTGAAGCTTTCTTT
17	TRBD2	TRBV9	once	TRBJ2-1	CASSPKPTSGGTHEQFF	TGTGCCAGCAGCCCGAAACCAACTAGCGGGGGGACGCATGAGCAGTTCTTC
14	.	TRBV27	.	TRBJ2-7	CASSLLGQPHEQYF	TGTGCCAGCAGTTTATTGGGCCAGCCCCACGAGCAGTACTTC
16	.	TRBV9	.	TRBJ2-2	CASSVERGEGTGELFF	TGTGCCAGCAGCGTAGAGCGCGGGGAAGGTACCGGGGAGCTGTTTTTT
15	TRBD1	TRBV6-1	.	TRBJ1-5	CASRNRDRGPQPQHF	TGTGCCAGCAGAAACCGGGACAGGGGGCCACAGCCCCAGCATTTT
16	TRBD1	TRBV7-8	.	TRBJ1-5	CASSLKDRGGWQPQHF	TGTGCCAGCAGCTTGAAAGACAGGGGAGGGTGGCAGCCCCAGCATTTT
16	.	TRBV5-1	once	TRBJ1-1	CASSLLRDAGSTEAFF	TGCGCCAGCAGCTTGTTAAGGGACGCGGGGAGCACTGAAGCTTTCTTT
11	.	TRBV6-5	.	TRBJ2-1	CASREEEGIFF	TGTGCCAGCAGGGAGGAGGAGGGCATTTTCTTC
20	.	TRBV19	few	TRBJ1-4	CASSMKGFRRGLTTNEKLFF	TGTGCCAGTAGTATGAAAGGGTTTAGGAGGGGTTTGACGACTAATGAAAAACTGTTTTTT
13	.	TRBV7-3	.	TRBJ2-5	CASSLEPQETQYF	TGTGCCAGCAGCTTAGAACCCCAGGAGACCCAGTACTTC
16	TRBD1	TRBV4-2	few	TRBJ2-5	CASSPDGGQGRETQYF	TGTGCCAGCAGCCCCGACGGGGGACAGGGGAGAGAGACCCAGTACTTC
15	.	TRBV24-1	once	TRBJ1-5	CATRSSGDRNQPQHF	TGTGCCACCAGGTCGTCAGGGGATCGCAATCAGCCCCAGCATTTT
16	.	TRBV24-1	few	TRBJ2-3	CATSEGGRSAGDTQYF	TGTGCCACCAGTGAAGGGGGTCGTTCCGCTGGAGATACGCAGTATTTT
17	.	TRBV19	.	TRBJ2-1	CASSTRGSGRSYNEQFF	TGTGCCAGTAGTACCAGGGGGAGCGGGCGCTCCTACAATGAGCAGTTCTTC
13	.	TRBV6-5	.	TRBJ1-2	CASSKQGNYGYTF	TGTGCCAGCAGTAAGCAGGGGAACTATGGCTACACCTTC
15	TRBD1	TRBV2	.	TRBJ1-1	CATKTGTGIGTEAFF	TGTGCCACAAAAACCGGGACAGGGATCGGCACTGAAGCTTTCTTT
12	.	TRBV3-1/TRBV3-2	.	TRBJ2-5	CASTGPGETQYF	TGTGCCAGCACCGGACCGGGGGAGACCCAGTACTTC
18	TRBD2	TRBV6-2/TRBV6-3	.	TRBJ2-3	CASSSGTSGSWGTDTQYF	TGTGCCAGCAGCTCCGGGACTAGCGGGAGTTGGGGCACAGATACGCAGTATTTT
13	TRBD1	TRBV7-2	.	TRBJ1-5	CASSRDRVQPQHF	TGTGCCAGCAGCCGGGACAGGGTTCAGCCCCAGCATTTT
14	.	TRBV10-3	.	TRBJ1-2	CAISESSGNYGYTF	TGTGCCATCAGTGAGTCGAGCGGAAACTATGGCTACACCTTC
15	.	TRBV6-6	.	TRBJ1-4	CASSYVDRPNEKLFF	TGTGCCAGCAGTTACGTCGACAGGCCAAATGAAAAACTGTTTTTT
15	TRBD1	TRBV19	once	TRBJ1-4	CASTLGTGSGEKLFF	TGTGCCAGCACCCTCGGGACAGGCTCAGGGGAAAAACTGTTTTTT
17	.	TRBV7-9	.	TRBJ1-5	CASSASRGGAANQPQHF	TGTGCCAGCAGCGCATCTCGCGGGGGGGCCGCCAATCAGCCCCAGCATTTT
15	TRBD1	TRBV7-9	.	TRBJ2-7	CASSPADRAFREQYF	TGTGCCAGCAGCCCGGCGGACAGGGCCTTTCGGGAGCAGTACTTC
14	.	TRBV3-1/TRBV3-2	.	TRBJ1-6	CASSQEGRGSPLHF	TGTGCCAGCAGCCAAGAAGGGAGGGGTTCACCCCTCCACTTT
14	TRBD1	TRBV19	.	TRBJ1-1	CASILTGHNTEAFF	TGTGCCAGTATCCTGACAGGGCATAACACTGAAGCTTTCTTT
13	.	TRBV5-1	.	TRBJ2-3	CASSADNTDTQYF	TGCGCCAGCAGCGCGGACAACACAGATACGCAGTATTTT
15	TRBD1	TRBV28	.	TRBJ2-7	CASRQTGGSFYEQYF	TGTGCCAGCAGACAGACAGGGGGTTCCTTCTACGAGCAGTACTTC
15	TRBD2	TRBV6-5	once	TRBJ2-5	CASTSGRAVGETQYF	TGTGCCAGCACCAGCGGGAGGGCCGTCGGAGAGACCCAGTACTTC
16	TRBD1	TRBV7-8	.	TRBJ1-6	CASSPQGPDRGSPLHF	TGTGCCAGCAGCCCGCAGGGGCCGGACAGGGGCTCACCCCTCCACTTT
13	.	TRBV2	.	TRBJ1-1	CALSTHLNTEAFF	TGTGCCCTATCTACCCATTTGAACACTGAAGCTTTCTTT
15	TRBD1	TRBV15	.	TRBJ1-1	CATSRGGTANTEAFF	TGTGCCACCAGCAGAGGGGGGACAGCGAACACTGAAGCTTTCTTT
15	TRBD1	TRBV14	.	TRBJ2-4	CASSRDSLAKNIQYF	TGTGCCAGCAGCCGGGACAGTCTAGCCAAAAACATTCAGTACTTC
12	.	TRBV24-1	few	TRBJ1-2	CAPARGGYGYTF	TGTGCCCCCGCCAGGGGCGGCTATGGCTACACCTTC
15	TRBD2	TRBV5-4	.	TRBJ2-7	CASTQSGGSSYEQYF	TGTGCCAGCACTCAAAGCGGGGGGTCGTCCTACGAGCAGTACTTC
15	.	TRBV4-1	.	TRBJ1-5	CASSQGTGSNQPQHF	TGCGCCAGCAGCCAAGGAACGGGAAGCAATCAGCCCCAGCATTTT
15	TRBD2	TRBV5-6	few	TRBJ2-3	CASSAPGLESDTQYF	TGTGCCAGCAGCGCCCCGGGACTAGAATCAGATACGCAGTATTTT
15	TRBD2	TRBV10-1	once	TRBJ2-3	CASAEGRGSTDTQYF	TGCGCCAGCGCTGAGGGGCGGGGGAGCACAGATACGCAGTATTTT
14	.	TRBV5-1	.	TRBJ2-5	CASSSNQGLETQYF	TGCGCCAGCAGCTCGAATCAGGGTCTAGAGACCCAGTACTTC
12	TRBD1	TRBV28	.	TRBJ1-2	CASSNNRGGYTF	TGTGCCAGCAGCAACAACAGGGGGGGCTACACCTTC
14	TRBD1	TRBV30	.	TRBJ1-4	CAWNTGTGDEKLFF	TGTGCCTGGAACACCGGGACAGGGGACGAAAAACTGTTTTTT
13	.	TRBV11-1	.	TRBJ1-1	CASIGQMNTEAFF	TGTGCCAGCATCGGACAAATGAACACTGAAGCTTTCTTT
13	TRBD2	TRBV5-5	.	TRBJ2-7	CASSPGGPYEQYF	TGTGCCAGCAGCCCGGGGGGACCCTACGAGCAGTACTTC
16	.	TRBV28	.	TRBJ2-5	CASSFSRAGWIETQYF	TGTGCCAGCAGTTTTTCCCGGGCAGGGTGGATAGAGACCCAGTACTTC
13	.	TRBV29-1	.	TRBJ2-2	CSVGSGNTGELFF	TGCAGCGTTGGGTCAGGGAACACCGGGGAGCTGTTTTTT
14	TRBD1	TRBV19	.	TRBJ1-5	CASRTDRQVQPQHF	TGTGCCAGTAGAACGGACAGGCAGGTTCAGCCCCAGCATTTT
15	TRBD1	TRBV4-2	once	TRBJ1-1	CASSRDHGTGGDPFF	TGTGCCAGCAGCCGGGACCACGGGACAGGGGGCGACCCTTTCTTT
15	.	TRBV27	.	TRBJ2-1	CASSLGSGPYNEQFF	TGTGCCAGCAGTTTGGGCAGCGGTCCCTACAATGAGCAGTTCTTC
15	TRBD1	TRBV29-1	.	TRBJ1-1	CSVDQGQEVWAEAFF	TGCAGCGTTGATCAGGGACAGGAGGTCTGGGCTGAAGCTTTCTTT
15	TRBD2	TRBV4-1	.	TRBJ2-1	CASTPLADTYNEQFF	TGCGCCAGCACCCCTCTAGCGGATACTTACAATGAGCAGTTCTTC